The clone carrying this T cell receptor beta chain was counted at least ten times. Uncontrolled infections, other autoimmune diseases, pregnancy or lactation led to exclusion of patients. PBMCs came from around 10 ml fresh peripheral blood. The data were taken from a study of T cells in Graves' hyperthyroidism and ophthalmopathy. About the study: Peripheral blood collection took place at initial diagnosis, before any treatment.

This CDR3 region has 15 residues. Germline CDR1 reads SSHAT; CDR2 reads FNYEAQ (reference sequence). TCR beta CDR3 sequences were amplified from RNA transcripts. Using the HTBI primer set, a first-round RT-PCR was run on the TCR CDR3. From the multiplex PCR reads, TCRdb called clonotypes with MiXCR, one entry per CDR3 protein. The sample has 550,000 to 800,000 distinct CDR3 sequences; around 17% are singletons. The chain carries TRBV7-7 and TRBJ2-2; 11 bases fit TRBD2. Sequencing was done on a sample of blood. This sequence was found in a man in his late teens or twenties with Graves' hyperthyroidism. The CDR3 sequence is CASGGGTSNTGELFF. CDR3 DNA: TGTGCTAGCGGGGGGGGGACATCCAACACCGGGGAGCTGTTTTTT.